The clone carrying this TCR beta chain appeared many times. Its target is not known. The entry originates in a study of neurological immune-mediated disorders. Over 160 million TCR-beta sequences from 15-18 subjects were obtained in each sequencing run. Using its own MiXCR run on the 5' RACE reads, TCRdb lists one record per CDR3 protein. Of roughly 60,000 distinct CDR3 sequences in the sample, around 9.7% were seen once. Time point indicated: longitudinal time-point 2. CDR3 length equals 16 residues. Germline V gives CDR1 SGHRS, CDR2 YFSETQ. V lost 4 bases and J 2 bases, leaving 18 bases between the germline ends. The study, taken as a whole, reports: The study found the most TCR clonal expansion in HTLV-1-associated myelopathy and the least in multiple sclerosis, below healthy controls.

The chain employs TRBV5-1 and TRBJ1-1; D not resolved. Sequenced sample: PBMCs. This clonotype was sampled from a man aged 25 to 40 in good health. The CDR3 sequence is CASSPKDSSPNTEAFF. In DNA, the CDR3 is TGCGCCAGCAGCCCCAAGGACTCATCGCCAAACACTGAAGCTTTCTTT.